Shown below are 16 T cell receptor beta chains from a single sample sequenced in a study of blood T cell repertoires in COVID-19. The protocol was immunoSEQ multiplex PCR, while the TCRdb copy is restricted to in-frame clones and leaves out a portion. Among some 88,000 clones, 65% to 90% were seen once, and the ten largest hold roughly 7.2%. Sequencing was carried out using peripheral blood. Every receptor here comes from a man aged 55-75 years with acute or convalescent COVID-19.

This clone was seen only a few times. The chain uses TRBV21-1 and TRBJ2-3; the table calls TRBD2, which could not be checked here. TRBV21-1 is classified as a pseudogene. The CDR3 is made up of 15 amino acids. In nucleotides, the CDR3 is TGTGCCAGCAGCCCGTTAGACTGGCACACAGATACGCAGTATTTT. Its translation: CASSPLDWHTDTQYF.

The chain is built from TRBV4-3 and TRBJ2-2, with TRBD2 as a possible D gene (5 bases). CDR1 is LGHNA and CDR2 is YSLEER in the germline V gene. The CDR3 consists of 16 residues. The germline V and J ends were trimmed by 1 base and 1 base, with 10 bases remaining between them. The DNA of the CDR3 is TGCGCCAGCAGCCAAGTTCGAGGGCTGAACACCGGGGAGCTGTTTTTT. This codes for CASSQVRGLNTGELFF.

The V call is TRBV30, the J call TRBJ2-1, with TRBD1 matching over 11 bases. Per the germline V gene, CDR1 is GTSNPN and CDR2 is SVGIG (reference sequence). The V gene end was trimmed by 6 bases and the J gene end by 12 bases; junction bases not matched to a gene: 16. The CDR3 runs 15 residues. The CDR3 DNA sequence: TGTGCCTGCCGCCCCGGGACAGGGGGTGTCCACCCGCAGTTCTTC. Encoded protein: CACRPGTGGVHPQFF.

The chain recombines TRBV5-1 with TRBJ2-7; 8 bases fit TRBD1. Per the germline V gene, CDR1 is SGHRS and CDR2 is YFSETQ. The CDR3 extends over 16 amino acids. V was clipped by 3 bases and J by 1 base; unmatched bases: 9. The CDR3 sequence: CASSSPRTGRSYEQYF. CDR3 in DNA: TGCGCCAGCAGCTCGCCCAGGACAGGGAGATCCTACGAGCAGTACTTC.

The chain joins TRBV6-2 or TRBV6-3 to TRBJ2-3; TRBD2 agrees at 7 bases. CDR3 length equals 16 residues. CDR1 MNHEY and CDR2 SVGEGT come from the germline V gene. J lost 0 bases, V lost 6 bases, and 9 bases had no gene match. CDR3: CASSGSRGDSTDTQYF. Written as DNA, the CDR3 is TGTGCCAGCAGCGGATCTCGGGGGGACAGCACAGATACGCAGTATTTT.

The chain joins TRBV5-6 to TRBJ1-2, with a tentative D call TRBD1 (6 bases). The CDR3 is made up of 13 amino acids. The V end was cut by 1 base, the J end by 7 bases, with 11 bases between. The V gene's germline CDR1 is SGHDT and CDR2 YYEEEE. CDR3 sequence reads: CASSLRGGFGYTF. CDR3 sequence (DNA): TGTGCCAGCAGCTTGCGGGGGGGCTTTGGCTACACCTTC.

The chain carries TRBV11-1 and TRBJ2-1, with TRBD2 matching over 8 bases. The CDR3 length is 15 residues. V shed 2 bases, J shed 5 bases, and the junction held 5 bases outside the gene matches. The germline CDR1 and CDR2 sequences are SGHAT and FQDESV (reference sequence). The CDR3 DNA reads TGTGCCAGCAGCTTAAGACTAGCGTATAACAATGAGCAGTTCTTC. As protein: CASSLRLAYNNEQFF.

This chain connects TRBV2 to TRBJ1-3; 8 bases are a match to TRBD1. CDR1 is SNHLY and CDR2 is FYNNEI in the germline V gene. The CDR3 extends over 15 amino acids. Losses at the gene ends were 4 bases for V and 1 base for J; bases not matched to a gene: 3. The DNA for the CDR3 is TGTGCCAGCAGTGTGACAGGGGTGTCTGGAAACACCATATATTTT. Its translation: CASSVTGVSGNTIYF.

The rearrangement uses TRBV5-5 and TRBJ2-7; D is perhaps TRBD1 (5 bases). This CDR3 comprises 15 residues. CDR1 and CDR2 (germline): SGHKS, YYEKEE (reference sequence). With 0 bases removed from V and 1 base from J, the gap between germline ends came to 11 bases. The CDR3 coding sequence is TGTGCCAGCAGCTTGGGGGCAGGGATATCCTACGAGCAGTACTTC. Translated, it gives CASSLGAGISYEQYF.

The chain employs TRBV14 and TRBJ2-7; 10 bases are a match to TRBD2. Germline assignment: CDR1 SGHDN and CDR2 FVKESK. The CDR3 totals 16 residues. V gave up 1 base and J gave up 3 bases; unmatched junction bases: 6. The CDR3 DNA reads as TGTGCCAGCAGCCAAGGTCGTAGCGGGAGGCTCTACGAGCAGTACTTC. Encoded protein: CASSQGRSGRLYEQYF. Based on the CDR3 plus reference TRBV14 and TRBJ2-7, the full variable domain is EAGVTQFPSHSVIEKGQTVTLRCDPISGHDNLYWYRRVMGKEIKFLLHFVKESKQDESGMPNNRFLAERTGGTYSTLKVQPAELEDSGVYFCASSQGRSGRLYEQYFGPGTRLTVT.

This rearrangement joins TRBV5-1 to TRBJ2-7; 12 nucleotides agree with TRBD2. V trimming: 1 base; J trimming: 5 bases; junction bases outside the gene matches: 4. The CDR3 consists of 15 residues. Germline CDR1 is SGHRS and CDR2 is YFSETQ. CDR3 loop: CASSLPSGRANEQYF. The CDR3 region has the DNA TGCGCCAGCAGCTTGCCTAGCGGGAGGGCCAACGAGCAGTACTTC.

The chain is built from TRBV24-1 and TRBJ2-1; D might be TRBD2 (5 bases). The CDR3 loop spans 16 amino acids. Per the germline V gene, CDR1 is KGHDR and CDR2 is SFDVKD. The V and J ends lost 4 bases and 6 bases respectively, with 18 bases between them. In nucleotides, the CDR3 is TGTGCCACCAGTGACCCACTAGAGAACGGAATCAATGAGCAGTTCTTC. This gives the protein CATSDPLENGINEQFF.

The J gene is TRBJ1-6, the V gene TRBV2; perhaps TRBD1 as D (6 bases). The CDR3 runs to 19 residues. The germline V and J ends were trimmed by 5 bases and 1 base, with 21 bases remaining between them. The germline CDR1 and CDR2 sequences are SNHLY and FYNNEI. In DNA form, the CDR3 reads TGTGCCAGCAGTTATAAGCCAACAGGGAAGCTTTCCTATAATTCACCCCTCCACTTT. Translating it yields CASSYKPTGKLSYNSPLHF.

The genes are TRBV27 and TRBJ2-2, with D possibly matching TRBD1 (5 bases). The length of the CDR3 is 15 residues. The germline CDR1 and CDR2 sequences are MNHEY and SMNVEV (reference sequence). Trimming took off 7 bases at V and 0 bases at J, with 12 bases between the two ends. CDR3 loop: CASTFGAANTGELFF. The CDR3 DNA reads as TGTGCCAGCACCTTTGGGGCGGCGAACACCGGGGAGCTGTTTTTT.

CDR3 nucleotides: TGTGCCAGCAGCCCGGGACAGTTAAGACCCCAGCATTTT. Translation: CASSPGQLRPQHF. The J gene is TRBJ1-5, the V gene TRBV6-5; 7 bases map to TRBD1. The ends lost 6 bases at V and 10 bases at J; junction bases unmatched: 9. The CDR3 contains 13 residues. CDR1 and CDR2 (germline): MNHEY, SVGAGI.

The gene calls are TRBV6-1 and TRBJ1-1; 7 bases are a match to TRBD1. Per the germline V gene, CDR1 is MNHNS and CDR2 is SASEGT. CDR3 size: 14 residues. Trimming at V came to 6 bases and at J to 5 bases, leaving 9 bases not matched to a gene. The CDR3 bases are TGTGCCAGCAGACCCGACAGGGTAGATACTGAAGCTTTCTTT. Translating it yields CASRPDRVDTEAFF.